This is a list of T cell receptor beta chains from one sample in a study of OX40 agonist ivuxolimab in advanced cancers. Data came from immunoSEQ multiplex PCR; TCRdb stores just in-frame clones and leaves some out. The repertoire includes 65,000 to 75,000 clones, 70% to 90% of them detected once, and 6% to 7.5% sits in the top ten. The source material was CD4+ or CD8+ T cells sorted from blood, sampled in a trial of the OX40 agonist ivuxolimab. These receptors were collected from an adult with an advanced solid tumor such as melanoma, head and neck, liver or kidney cancer. The CDR3 runs from the conserved cysteine through the conserved F or W. D genes are given only for firm matches. Size values are once, few and many counts, or a class for expanded clones, and some rows have none.

cdr3_length	clone_size	j_call	v_call	d_call	cdr3_aa	cdr3_nt
12	NA	TRBJ2-3	TRBV19	NA	CASSMGLGTQYF	TGTGCCAGTAGTATGGGGCTAGGTACGCAGTATTTT
14	once	TRBJ1-1	TRBV5-1	TRBD1	CASSGQGGNTEAFF	TGCGCCAGCAGCGGACAGGGTGGGAACACTGAAGCTTTCTTT
16	NA	TRBJ2-5	TRBV4-2	TRBD2	CASSQDRTSSQETQYF	TGTGCCAGCAGCCAAGATCGGACTAGCAGCCAAGAGACCCAGTACTTC
13	few	TRBJ1-1	TRBV10-3	NA	CAISLQKNTEAFF	TGTGCCATCAGCCTACAGAAGAACACTGAAGCTTTCTTT
16	NA	TRBJ1-4	TRBV4-2	NA	CASSQVEGGTNEKLFF	TGTGCCAGCAGCCAAGTAGAAGGCGGAACTAATGAAAAACTGTTTTTT
15	once	TRBJ1-5	TRBV18	NA	CASSPLSGTNQPQHF	TGTGCCAGCTCACCTCTTTCTGGGACGAATCAGCCCCAGCATTTT
14	NA	TRBJ2-1	TRBV7-3	NA	CASSPRERGNEQFF	TGTGCCAGCAGCCCACGTGAGCGAGGGAATGAGCAGTTCTTC
13	NA	TRBJ2-4	TRBV2	NA	CASSESPENIQYF	TGTGCCAGCAGTGAAAGTCCGGAAAACATTCAGTACTTC
15	NA	TRBJ1-1	TRBV9	NA	CASSPGGTSNTEAFF	TGTGCCAGCAGCCCCGGCGGGACATCGAACACTGAAGCTTTCTTT
15	NA	TRBJ1-2	TRBV27	NA	CASSILRAGKEGYTF	TGTGCCAGCAGTATACTTCGGGCAGGAAAAGAAGGCTACACCTTC
16	NA	TRBJ2-4	TRBV27	NA	CASSWGGGDTKNIQYF	TGTGCCAGCAGTTGGGGTGGGGGGGACACCAAAAACATTCAGTACTTC
16	NA	TRBJ2-1	TRBV7-2	NA	CASSLGGWPAYNEQFF	TGTGCCAGCAGCTTAGGGGGGTGGCCTGCCTACAATGAGCAGTTCTTC
14	once	TRBJ2-5	TRBV19	NA	CASSNQGIPQTQYF	TGTGCCAGTAGTAATCAGGGCATCCCTCAGACCCAGTACTTC
16	NA	TRBJ1-1	TRBV5-5	TRBD1	CASSTGQGGMNTEAFF	TGTGCCAGCAGCACGGGACAGGGGGGGATGAACACTGAAGCTTTCTTT
15	NA	TRBJ2-1	TRBV5-6	TRBD1	CASSHPGQKYNEQFF	TGTGCCAGCAGTCATCCGGGACAGAAATACAATGAGCAGTTCTTC
13	NA	TRBJ1-2	TRBV11-2	NA	CASTTGAPTGYTF	TGTGCCAGCACCACCGGGGCACCTACGGGCTACACCTTC
15	NA	TRBJ2-1	TRBV7-3	NA	CASSLGDSSYNEQFF	TGTGCCAGCAGCTTGGGCGATAGCTCCTACAATGAGCAGTTCTTC
11	NA	TRBJ2-4	TRBV30	NA	CAWVFIRCRYF	TGTGCCTGGGTTTTCATAAGGTGTCGGTACTTC
14	few	TRBJ1-5	TRBV7-9	NA	CASSLEGREQPQHF	TGTGCCAGCAGCTTAGAGGGCAGGGAGCAGCCCCAGCATTTT
14	NA	TRBJ1-5	TRBV10-3	NA	CATEEHGGNQPQHF	TGTGCCACCGAAGAACACGGGGGCAATCAGCCCCAGCATTTT
11	NA	TRBJ2-7	TRBV5-1	NA	CASRSGIEQYF	TGCGCCAGCAGGTCAGGGATTGAGCAGTACTTC
14	NA	TRBJ2-3	TRBV10-2	NA	CASSGGLHTDTQYF	TGCGCCAGCAGTGGGGGCCTACACACAGATACGCAGTATTTT
15	NA	TRBJ2-7	TRBV5-4	TRBD2	CASSWGVAGEDEQYF	TGTGCCAGCAGCTGGGGGGTTGCGGGAGAGGACGAGCAGTACTTC
15	NA	TRBJ1-1	TRBV25-1	NA	CASSIGRLRGTEAFF	TGTGCCAGCAGTATAGGACGACTTAGGGGCACTGAAGCTTTCTTT
15	NA	TRBJ2-7	TRBV27	NA	CASSPLEGGTYEQYF	TGTGCCAGCAGCCCCTTGGAGGGAGGAACCTACGAGCAGTACTTC
18	NA	TRBJ1-5	TRBV4-1	TRBD1	CASSQDPPQGVRNQPQHF	TGCGCCAGCAGCCAAGATCCGCCACAGGGGGTCCGCAATCAGCCCCAGCATTTT
12	NA	TRBJ2-7	TRBV5-4	NA	CASSFGSYEQYF	TGTGCCAGCAGCTTCGGATCCTACGAGCAGTACTTC
15	NA	TRBJ1-2	TRBV7-2	NA	CASSLEAGLNYGYTF	TGTGCCAGCAGCTTAGAGGCGGGGCTGAACTATGGCTACACCTTC
14	NA	TRBJ1-1	TRBV19	NA	CASSITAGNTEAFF	TGTGCCAGTAGTATTACGGCAGGGAACACTGAAGCTTTCTTT
13	NA	TRBJ1-5	TRBV12-5	TRBD1	CASGWDRGQPQHF	TGTGCTAGTGGTTGGGACAGGGGACAGCCCCAGCATTTT